A single sample is the source of the 5 T cell receptor beta chains below, sequenced in a study of tumor and adjacent non-tumor tissue in lung cancer. A modified ARM-PCR protocol with three rounds of nested PCR amplified TCRbeta. TCRdb fed the multiplex PCR reads into MiXCR, producing one record per CDR3 protein. The profile covers 100,000 to 150,000 distinct CDR3 sequences, with about 66% appearing a single time and roughly 13% taken by the ten largest. No cell sorting was done before RNA was extracted from the tissue. Sequencing was done on a sample of lung tumor tissue. These TCRs come from a man aged 25-45 years with non-small cell lung cancer.

Of note for this clonotype: A much larger clone lies one base from this, so it may be a read error. The chain uses TRBV10-3 and TRBJ2-1, with TRBD2 matching over 8 bases. The CDR3 runs 19 residues. Germline V gene data show CDR1 as ENHRY and CDR2 as SYGVKD. V shed 5 bases, J shed 0 bases, and the junction held 15 bases outside the gene matches. Written as DNA, the CDR3 is TGTGCCATCAGTAAGCCCCCCGGTGGCGGGGGGCCCTCCTACAATGAGCAGTTCTTC. Translating it yields CAISKPPGGGGPSYNEQFF.

The chain recombines TRBV6-6 with TRBJ1-2; D possibly corresponds to TRBD1 (5 bases). V lost 11 bases and J 0 bases, leaving 13 bases between the germline ends. The CDR3 has 13 amino acids. Per the germline V gene, CDR1 is MNHNY and CDR2 is SVGAGI (reference sequence). In nucleotides, the CDR3 is TGTGCCTCGGCAAGGGGAGCTAACTATGGCTACACCTTC. Its translation: CASARGANYGYTF.

For this clonotype: Mismatch with germline at one junction end may stem from a read error. The chain has TRBV6-2 or TRBV6-3 and TRBJ1-2; D is possibly TRBD1 (5 bases). Germline lookup yields CDR1 MNHEY and CDR2 SVGEGT. CDR3 size: 14 residues. The CDR3 loop reads CASNYGKSKRGYAF. In nucleotides, the CDR3 is TGTGCCAGCAATTACGGGAAGAGCAAGCGGGGCTACGCCTTC.

The V gene is TRBV12-3 or TRBV12-4, the J gene TRBJ1-6, with D possibly TRBD1 on 5 matching bases. The CDR3 covers 13 residues. Trimming pared 6 bases from V and 18 bases from J, leaving 21 bases between. This chain's CDR3 is CASRGTWNSHPHF. CDR3 coding DNA: TGTGCCAGCAGAGGGACGTGGAATTCACACCCCCACTTT.

To note about this clonotype: The junction and the germline gene differ at one end; a read error may be behind it. The J gene is TRBJ2-3, the V gene TRBV20-1; D is undetermined. Germline CDR1 DFQATT, CDR2 SNEGSKA (reference sequence). The CDR3 covers 15 residues. The CDR3 region has the DNA TGCAGTGCTAGAAACCCATGGGGTCTAACAGATACGCAATATTTT. This encodes CSARNPWGLTDTQYF.